This passage covers 7 T cell receptor beta chains from one sample sequenced in a study of Tregs in tolerant kidney transplant recipients. TCRdb's table, derived via immunoSEQ multiplex PCR, lists solely in-frame clones and lacks some. The repertoire holds some 80,000 clones, with under 98% as singletons. The specimen comprised CD4+ T cells from blood, sampled before the transplant. These receptors originate from a human donor who received a combined kidney and bone marrow transplant.

The V gene is TRBV7-2, the J gene TRBJ1-2; D not resolved. The CDR3 loop spans 15 amino acids. Germline V gives CDR1 SGHTA, CDR2 FQGNSA. V was clipped by 2 bases and J by 8 bases, with 18 bases between them. As DNA, the CDR3 is TGTGCCAGCAGCTTAAGACCGACGGACTTACGCGGCTACACCTTC. This gives the protein CASSLRPTDLRGYTF. The whole variable domain, remainder taken from reference TRBV7-2 and TRBJ1-2, is GAGVSQSPSNKVTEKGKDVELRCDPISGHTALYWYRQSLGQGLEFLIYFQGNSAPDKSGLPSDRFSAERTGGSVSTLTIQRTQQEDSAVYLCASSLRPTDLRGYTFGSGTRLTVV.

V and J are TRBV19 and TRBJ1-2; 7 bases fit TRBD1. Trimming cost V 7 bases and J 6 bases; bases outside gene matches: 11. Germline CDR1 is LNHDA and CDR2 is SQIVND (reference sequence). The CDR3 has 14 residues. The CDR3 DNA sequence: TGTGCCAGTATCGGAGTCGGGACAGACAATGGCTACACCTTC. Residues: CASIGVGTDNGYTF.

This clone was detected only once. V and J are TRBV29-1 and TRBJ2-5; tentative D call: TRBD2 (5 bases). The CDR3 consists of 12 residues. Germline-derived CDR1 and CDR2 are SQVTM and ANQGSEA. The V end was cut by 6 bases, the J end by 3 bases, with 11 bases between. The CDR3 loop reads CSVKAAEETQYF. CDR3 DNA: TGCAGCGTCAAAGCGGCGGAAGAGACCCAGTACTTC.

V and J are TRBV11-2 and TRBJ2-3; possible D gene TRBD2, 6 bases. CDR3 length equals 14 residues. With 4 bases removed from V and 3 bases from J, the gap between germline ends came to 11 bases. Germline V lookup: CDR1 SGHAT, CDR2 FQNNGV. CDR3 in DNA: TGTGCCAGCAGCTCGACGGGACTTACAGATACGCAGTATTTT. Residues: CASSSTGLTDTQYF.

In DNA form, the CDR3 reads TGTGCCTGGAGTGGACAGGGAGGAGGCAATGAGCAGTTCTTC. As protein: CAWSGQGGGNEQFF. The chain has TRBV30 and TRBJ2-1, with D tentatively TRBD1 (7 bases). Germline CDR1 and CDR2: GTSNPN and SVGIG (reference sequence). The CDR3 consists of 14 residues. V dropped 1 base and J dropped 6 bases, with 13 bases sitting between them. The whole variable domain, filled in from reference TRBV30 and TRBJ2-1, reads SQTIHQWPATLVQPVGSPLSLECTVEGTSNPNLYWYRQAAGRGLQLLFYSVGIGQISSEVPQNLSASRPQDRQFILSSKKLLLSDSGFYLCAWSGQGGGNEQFFGPGTRLTVL.

The chain's CDR3 is CASSPDSLAKNIQYF. CDR3 in DNA: TGTGCCAGTAGTCCTGACAGTCTAGCCAAAAACATTCAGTACTTC. The chain couples TRBV19 to TRBJ2-4; perhaps TRBD1 as D (5 bases). This CDR3 has 15 amino acids. Trimming stripped 5 bases from V and 0 bases from J, with 11 bases between. Per the germline V gene, CDR1 is LNHDA and CDR2 is SQIVND (reference sequence).

This clone came up once. This chain uses TRBV15 with TRBJ1-1; TRBD1 matches 7 bases. This CDR3 has 15 amino acids. The trim removed 0 bases at V and 0 bases at J, leaving 1 base unmatched. CDR1 is LNHNV, CDR2 YYDKDF, per germline (reference sequence). The CDR3 here is CATSRDRGMNTEAFF. The CDR3 coding sequence is TGTGCCACCAGCAGAGACAGGGGGATGAACACTGAAGCTTTCTTT. Complete variable domain (other parts from reference TRBV15 and TRBJ1-1): DAMVIQNPRYQVTQFGKPVTLSCSQTLNHNVMYWYQQKSSQAPKLLFHYYDKDFNNEADTPDNFQSRRPNTSFCFLDIRSPGLGDTAMYLCATSRDRGMNTEAFFGQGTRLTVV.